This record concerns one T cell receptor beta chain sequence. The antigen it recognizes is unknown. The record has no base qualities; no much larger clone is one base away. The data were obtained in a study of OX40 agonist ivuxolimab in advanced cancers. Background for the entire study: Ivuxolimab was an agonistic, fully human IgG2 monoclonal antibody directed against OX40 (CD134), a costimulatory receptor. Intravenous ivuxolimab was administered to patients every 2 weeks at six dose levels: 0.01, 0.1, 0.3, 1.5, 3 and 10 mg/kg. Of the approximately 50 dose-escalation patients, hepatocellular carcinoma was present in roughly 19, melanoma in approximately 15, renal cell carcinoma in 9 and head and neck cancer in 9. The dose-escalation cohort was over 70% male with a mean age of about 54 years, ranging from roughly 20 to 80. Patients were allowed to have had prior anti-PD-1, anti-PD-L1 or anti-CTLA-4 therapy, and approximately 43% of the dose-escalation patients had previously received checkpoint inhibitors. Partial responses occurred in three dose-escalation patients: two with cutaneous melanoma and one with hepatocellular carcinoma. The purpose of peripheral TCRbeta sequencing was to test whether ivuxolimab changed TCR sequence diversity and led to clonal T-cell expansion. The monotherapy dose-escalation portion (N of about 49 patients) of the phase I ivuxolimab trial is reported in the paper. The paper's findings and limits, for the study overall: Low levels of normalized T-cell clonal expansion were also shown by some nonresponding patients. After ivuxolimab, CD8+ T cells had more expanded clones than CD4+ T cells on average. Partial responders in the 0.1-3.0 mg/kg groups had among the lowest normalized peripheral clonal expansion, especially among CD8+ T cells. Which antigens the clonally expanded peripheral T cells were specific for was not determined. Clonal expansion of both CD4+ and CD8+ blood T cells was observed from baseline to week 6 at doses 0.1 to 3.0 mg/kg.

The trial excluded patients who had a history of autoimmune disease or were on systemic immunosuppression. Peripheral blood for TCR sequencing was drawn from every dose cohort at baseline, at cycle 4 day 1 and at cycle 7 day 1. Samples were obtained from an open-label, multicenter, first-in-human phase I dose-escalation trial of ivuxolimab. The trial enrolled adults with locally advanced or metastatic head and neck squamous cell, hepatocellular, melanoma or renal cell carcinoma. Before TCR sequencing, CD4+ T cells and CD8+ T cells from peripheral blood were sorted into separate populations. Genomic DNA was extracted from sorted cells for sequencing of the TCRbeta CDR3 region. TCRbeta CDR3 regions were sequenced using the immunoSEQ Assay. TCRdb obtained this table from immuneACCESS and retained in-frame rearrangements with V and J assigned. These tables miss some clones; where compared with another copy, unresolved V genes account for less than half of the shortfall, and the remainder is unexplained. Across this sample there are about 86,000 clones, with approximately 92% seen only once. The ten largest account for 0.15% to 0.2% of the sample.

Trimming removed 3 bases from V and 5 bases from J; the gene matches leave 9 bases unexplained. Reading the germline V gene gives CDR1 ENHRY and CDR2 SYGVKD. The CDR3 numbers 15 residues from cysteine through phenylalanine. The kept DNA is CDR3 alone, 45 bases in frame from the first base. This chain joins TRBV10-3 to TRBJ2-7; TRBD2 aligns with 8 central bases. The specimen was CD4+ or CD8+ T cells sorted from blood, collected in a trial of the OX40 agonist ivuxolimab. This receptor was obtained from an adult with an advanced solid tumor such as melanoma, head and neck, liver or kidney cancer. Here is the DNA: TGTGCCATCAGTGAATTAGAGCGGGAGTGGGACGAGCAGTACTTC. This encodes CAISELEREWDEQYF.